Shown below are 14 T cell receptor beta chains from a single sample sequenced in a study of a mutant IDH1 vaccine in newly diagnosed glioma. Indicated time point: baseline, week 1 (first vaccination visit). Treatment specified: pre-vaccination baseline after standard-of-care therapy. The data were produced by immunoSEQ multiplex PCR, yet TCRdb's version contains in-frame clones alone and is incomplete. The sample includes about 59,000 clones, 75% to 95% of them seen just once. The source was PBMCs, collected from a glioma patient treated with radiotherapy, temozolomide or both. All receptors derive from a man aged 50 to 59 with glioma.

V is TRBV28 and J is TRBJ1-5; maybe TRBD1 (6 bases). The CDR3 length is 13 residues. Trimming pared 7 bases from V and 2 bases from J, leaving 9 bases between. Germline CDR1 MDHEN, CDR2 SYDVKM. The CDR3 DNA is TGTGCCAGCACCCGACAGGGCAATCAGCCCCAGCATTTT. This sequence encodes CASTRQGNQPQHF.

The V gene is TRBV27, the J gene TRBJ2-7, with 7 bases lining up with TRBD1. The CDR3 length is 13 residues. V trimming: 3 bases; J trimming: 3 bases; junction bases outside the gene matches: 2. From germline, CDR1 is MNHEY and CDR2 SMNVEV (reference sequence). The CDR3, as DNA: TGTGCCAGCAGTTTTTACAGGGGCTACGAGCAGTACTTC. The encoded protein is CASSFYRGYEQYF.

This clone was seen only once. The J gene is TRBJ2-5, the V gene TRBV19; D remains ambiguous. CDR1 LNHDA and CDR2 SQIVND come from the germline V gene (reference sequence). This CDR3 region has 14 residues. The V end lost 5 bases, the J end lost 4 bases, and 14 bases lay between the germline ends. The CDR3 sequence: CASSFRPAGETQYF. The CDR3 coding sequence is TGTGCCAGTAGTTTCAGACCGGCCGGAGAGACCCAGTACTTC.

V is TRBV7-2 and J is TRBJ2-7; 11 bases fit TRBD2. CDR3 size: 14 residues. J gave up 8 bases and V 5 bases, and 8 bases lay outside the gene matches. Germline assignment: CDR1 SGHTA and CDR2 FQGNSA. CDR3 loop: CASSHSGGAQKQYF. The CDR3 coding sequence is TGTGCCAGCAGCCATAGCGGGGGGGCCCAGAAGCAGTACTTC.

As DNA, the CDR3 is TGTGCCAGCAGTGGGCAAAGGAGTCCCTATGGCTACACCTTC. This codes for CASSGQRSPYGYTF. The V call is TRBV2, the J call TRBJ1-2; D is uncertain. Germline CDR1 is SNHLY and CDR2 is FYNNEI. There are 14 residues in the CDR3. V shed 4 bases and J shed 4 bases, with 13 bases lying between them. Together with reference TRBV2 and TRBJ1-2, the CDR3 gives the full variable domain: EPEVTQTPSHQVTQMGQEVILRCVPISNHLYFYWYRQILGQKVEFLVSFYNNEISEKSEIFDDQFSVERPDGSNFTLKIRSTKLEDSAMYFCASSGQRSPYGYTFGSGTRLTVV.

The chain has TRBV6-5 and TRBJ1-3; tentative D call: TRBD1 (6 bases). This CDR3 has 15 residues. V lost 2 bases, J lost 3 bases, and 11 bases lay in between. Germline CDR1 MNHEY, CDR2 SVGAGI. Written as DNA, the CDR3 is TGTGCCAGCAGTTACGGGGGGGCTGGTGGAAACACCATATATTTT. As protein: CASSYGGAGGNTIYF.

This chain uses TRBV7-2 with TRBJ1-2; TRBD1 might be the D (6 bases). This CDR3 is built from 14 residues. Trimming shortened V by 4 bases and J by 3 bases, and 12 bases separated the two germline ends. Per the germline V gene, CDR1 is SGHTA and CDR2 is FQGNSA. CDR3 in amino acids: CASSSDRSYYGYTF. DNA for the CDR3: TGTGCCAGCAGCTCTGACAGGTCCTACTATGGCTACACCTTC.

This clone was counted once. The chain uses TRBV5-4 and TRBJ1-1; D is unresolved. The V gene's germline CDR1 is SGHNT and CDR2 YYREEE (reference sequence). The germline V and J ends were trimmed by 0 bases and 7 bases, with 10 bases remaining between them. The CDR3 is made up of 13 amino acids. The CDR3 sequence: CASSLDAAYEAFF. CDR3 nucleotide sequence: TGTGCCAGCAGCTTGGATGCGGCGTATGAAGCTTTCTTT.

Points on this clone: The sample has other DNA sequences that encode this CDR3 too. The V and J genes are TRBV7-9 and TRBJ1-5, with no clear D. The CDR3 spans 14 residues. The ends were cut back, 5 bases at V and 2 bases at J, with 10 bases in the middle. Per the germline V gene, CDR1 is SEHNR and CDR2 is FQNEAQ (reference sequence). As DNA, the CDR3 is TGTGCCAGCAGCCTCTCTCCCGGCAATCAGCCCCAGCATTTT. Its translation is CASSLSPGNQPQHF.

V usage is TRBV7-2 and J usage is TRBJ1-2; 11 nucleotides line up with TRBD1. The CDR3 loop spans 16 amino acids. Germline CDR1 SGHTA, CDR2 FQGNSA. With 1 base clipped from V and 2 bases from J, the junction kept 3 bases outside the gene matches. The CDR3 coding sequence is TGTGCCAGCAGCTTAGGGGGGACAGGGGGAAACTATGGCTACACCTTC. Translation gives CASSLGGTGGNYGYTF.

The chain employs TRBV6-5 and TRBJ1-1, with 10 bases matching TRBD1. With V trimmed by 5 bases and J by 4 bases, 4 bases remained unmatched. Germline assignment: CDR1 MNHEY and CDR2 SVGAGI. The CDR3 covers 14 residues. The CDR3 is CASSDRDRGTEAFF. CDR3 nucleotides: TGTGCCAGCAGTGACCGGGACAGGGGCACTGAAGCTTTCTTT.

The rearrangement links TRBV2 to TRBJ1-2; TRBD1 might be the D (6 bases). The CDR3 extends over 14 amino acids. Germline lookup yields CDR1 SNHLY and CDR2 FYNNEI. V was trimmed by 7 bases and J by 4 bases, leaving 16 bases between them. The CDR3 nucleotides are TGTGCCAGCACCCCCCGGGTGGGGGCCTATGGCTACACCTTC. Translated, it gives CASTPRVGAYGYTF.

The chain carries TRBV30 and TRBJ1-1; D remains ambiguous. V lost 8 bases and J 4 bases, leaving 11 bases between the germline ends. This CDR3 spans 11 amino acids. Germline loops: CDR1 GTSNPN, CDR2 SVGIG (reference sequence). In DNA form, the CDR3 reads TGTGCCGGCGGGAGGAGCACTGAAGCTTTCTTT. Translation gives CAGGRSTEAFF.

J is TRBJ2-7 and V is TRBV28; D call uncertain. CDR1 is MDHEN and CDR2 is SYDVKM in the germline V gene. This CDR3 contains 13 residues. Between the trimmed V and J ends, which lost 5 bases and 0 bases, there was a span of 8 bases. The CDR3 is CASSPQASYEQYF. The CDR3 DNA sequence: TGTGCCAGCAGTCCCCAGGCCTCCTACGAGCAGTACTTC.